A selection of T cell receptor beta chains follows, all from one sample in a study of blood T cell repertoires in COVID-19. Produced via immunoSEQ multiplex PCR; TCRdb's table is partial and in-frame only. The table records 99,000 or so clones, 70% to 90% of them present only once. Source material: peripheral blood. The receptors were gathered from a human donor in a cohort sampled during active COVID-19. CDR3s include the opening cysteine and the closing phenylalanine or tryptophan. The D gene is left open where the match is weak. Rows give clone size only sometimes, using once, few, many, or a class for an expanded clone.

j_call | d_call | clone_size | v_call | cdr3_nt | cdr3_aa
TRBJ1-4 | TRBD1 | . | TRBV7-9 | TGTGCCAGCAGCTTACAGACAGGGGGTGAAAAACTGTTTTTT | CASSLQTGGEKLFF
TRBJ2-3 | . | . | TRBV5-1 | TGCGCCAGCAGCTTGGTTGAGGATACGCAGTATTTT | CASSLVEDTQYF
TRBJ1-1 | . | . | TRBV5-1 | TGCGCCAGCAGCTTGGAGCCGAAGTCCCAGGGTGACGCTTTCTTT | CASSLEPKSQGDAFF
TRBJ2-2 | TRBD1 | . | TRBV5-1 | TGCGCCAGCAGCTCGGGGACAGCGAACACCGGGGAGCTGTTTTTT | CASSSGTANTGELFF
TRBJ2-1 | TRBD1 | . | TRBV24-1 | TGTGCCACCAGTGGCGGACTCGGACAGGGGGCGGGTGTGGTGGTCGCCAATGAGCAGTTCTTC | CATSGGLGQGAGVVVANEQFF
TRBJ2-2 | TRBD2 | . | TRBV4-2 | TGTGCCAGCAGCCGGGACTACCTCGTAAGCGGGGAGCTGTTTTTT | CASSRDYLVSGELFF
TRBJ1-1 | . | . | TRBV6-5 | TGTGCCAGCATTAACAGACCGATGAACACTGAAGCTTTCTTT | CASINRPMNTEAFF
TRBJ1-5 | . | . | TRBV13 | TGTGCCAGCAGGTTAAAAGGGGGAAATCAGCCCCAGCATTTT | CASRLKGGNQPQHF
TRBJ2-5 | . | . | TRBV19 | TGTGCCAGTAGCCTACTTCTGGAGTACCAAGAGACCCAGTACTTC | CASSLLLEYQETQYF
TRBJ2-1 | TRBD2 | . | TRBV3-1/TRBV3-2 | TGTGCCAGCAGCCAAGTGGCGGGAGGTGAGCAGTTCTTC | CASSQVAGGEQFF
TRBJ1-1 | TRBD1 | . | TRBV7-8 | TGTGCCAGCAGCAGCGGACAGGGGGACACTGAAGCTTTCTTT | CASSSGQGDTEAFF
TRBJ1-1 | . | . | TRBV6-7 | TGTGCCAGCAGTAACCACGGAGAGGGATGCTCTGAAGCTTTCTTT | CASSNHGEGCSEAFF
TRBJ2-7 | . | . | TRBV28 | TGTGCCAGCAGTCCCCGGGACTGGTTCTACGAGCAGTACTTC | CASSPRDWFYEQYF
TRBJ2-7 | TRBD1 | . | TRBV7-9 | TGTGCCAGCAGGCCTAACCGGGACAGGGTCCACGAGCAGTACTTC | CASRPNRDRVHEQYF
TRBJ1-5 | . | . | TRBV19 | TGTGCCAGTAACAAACTTGGAGGAGGGGAAAATCAGCCCCAGCATTTT | CASNKLGGGENQPQHF
TRBJ2-2 | . | . | TRBV12-1 | TGTGCCAGCAGCTCAGAGAGGGAGGGTGTAACCGGGGAGCTGTTTTTT | CASSSEREGVTGELFF
TRBJ1-4 | TRBD1 | . | TRBV28 | TGTGCCAGCAGGCCGGGACAGGGAAGTGAAAAACTGTTTTTT | CASRPGQGSEKLFF
TRBJ1-5 | . | few | TRBV6-5 | TGTGCCAGCACTAAGGGGAATCAGCCCCAGCATTTT | CASTKGNQPQHF
TRBJ2-7 | TRBD1 | . | TRBV28 | TGTGCCAGCAGTTTTACCCGGGACAGGCAAACCTACGAGCAATACTTC | CASSFTRDRQTYEQYF
TRBJ1-1 | . | . | TRBV27 | TGTGCCAGCAGTTTATCGCTCGGTACTGAAGCTTTCTTT | CASSLSLGTEAFF
TRBJ2-1 | TRBD2 | . | TRBV5-4 | TGTGCCAGCAGCTGGAAATTAGCGGGAGAATACAATGAGCAGTTCTTC | CASSWKLAGEYNEQFF
TRBJ2-3 | . | . | TRBV7-9 | TGTGCCAGCAGCTTTTTTAGTCCGACAGATACGCAGTATTTT | CASSFFSPTDTQYF